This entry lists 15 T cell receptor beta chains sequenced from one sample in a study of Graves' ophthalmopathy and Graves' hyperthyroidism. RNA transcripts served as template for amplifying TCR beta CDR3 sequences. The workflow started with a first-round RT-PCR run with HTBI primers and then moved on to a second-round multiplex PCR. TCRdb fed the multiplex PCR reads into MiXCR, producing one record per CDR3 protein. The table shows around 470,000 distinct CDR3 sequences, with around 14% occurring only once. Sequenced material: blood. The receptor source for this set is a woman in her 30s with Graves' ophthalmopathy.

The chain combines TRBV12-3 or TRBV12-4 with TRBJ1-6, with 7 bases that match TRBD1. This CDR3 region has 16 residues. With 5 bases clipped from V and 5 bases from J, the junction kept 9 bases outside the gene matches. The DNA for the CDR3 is TGTGCCAGCAGTCGCCCTCCGACAGGGAATAATTCACCCCTCCACTTT. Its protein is CASSRPPTGNNSPLHF.

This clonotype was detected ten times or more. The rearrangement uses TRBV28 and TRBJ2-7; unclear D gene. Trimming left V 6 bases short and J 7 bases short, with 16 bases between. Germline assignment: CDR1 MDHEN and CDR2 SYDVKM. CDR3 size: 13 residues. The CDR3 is CASRTSGPWEQYF. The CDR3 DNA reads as TGTGCCAGCAGGACCTCCGGGCCGTGGGAGCAGTACTTC. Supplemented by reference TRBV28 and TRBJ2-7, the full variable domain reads DVKVTQSSRYLVKRTGEKVFLECVQDMDHENMFWYRQDPGLGLRLIYFSYDVKMKEKGDIPEGYSVSREKKERFSLILESASTNQTSMYLCASRTSGPWEQYFGPGTRLTVT.

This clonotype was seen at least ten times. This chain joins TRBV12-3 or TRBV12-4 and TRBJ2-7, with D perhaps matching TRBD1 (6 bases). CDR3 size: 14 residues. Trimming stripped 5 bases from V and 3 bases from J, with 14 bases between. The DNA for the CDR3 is TGTGCCAGCAGTGCTCAACAGGGTAACTACGAGCAGTACTTC. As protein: CASSAQQGNYEQYF.

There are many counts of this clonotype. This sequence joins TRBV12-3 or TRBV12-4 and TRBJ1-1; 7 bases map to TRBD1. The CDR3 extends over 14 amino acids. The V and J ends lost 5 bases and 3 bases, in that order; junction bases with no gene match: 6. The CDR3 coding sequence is TGTGCCAGCAGTCAAAGGGGGCGGCACACTGAAGCTTTCTTT. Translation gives CASSQRGRHTEAFF.

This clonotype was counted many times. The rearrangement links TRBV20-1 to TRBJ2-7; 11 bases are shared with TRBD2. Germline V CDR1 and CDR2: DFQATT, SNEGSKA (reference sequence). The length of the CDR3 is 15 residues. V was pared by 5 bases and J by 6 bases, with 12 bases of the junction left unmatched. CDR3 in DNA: TGCAGTGCTCCTACACTAGCGGGAGACACTGGCGAGCAGTACTTC. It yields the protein CSAPTLAGDTGEQYF.

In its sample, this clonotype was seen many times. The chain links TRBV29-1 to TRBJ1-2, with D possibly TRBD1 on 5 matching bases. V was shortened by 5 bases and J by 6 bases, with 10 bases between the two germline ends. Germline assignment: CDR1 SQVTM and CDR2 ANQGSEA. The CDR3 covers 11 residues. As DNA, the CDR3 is TGCAGCGTTCCCCAGGGAGATGGCTACACCTTC. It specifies CSVPQGDGYTF.

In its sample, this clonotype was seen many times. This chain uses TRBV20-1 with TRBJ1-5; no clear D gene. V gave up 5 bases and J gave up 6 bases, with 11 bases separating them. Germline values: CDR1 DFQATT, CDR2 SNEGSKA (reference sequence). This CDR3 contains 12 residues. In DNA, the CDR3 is TGCAGTGCTCGGCGGACGGGTCAGCCCCAGCATTTT. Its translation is CSARRTGQPQHF.

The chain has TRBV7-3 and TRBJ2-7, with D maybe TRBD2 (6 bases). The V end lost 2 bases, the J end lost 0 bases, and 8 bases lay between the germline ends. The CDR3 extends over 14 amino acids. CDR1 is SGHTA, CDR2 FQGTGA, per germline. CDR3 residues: CASSLGGCSYEQYF. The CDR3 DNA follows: TGTGCCAGCAGCTTAGGGGGGTGCTCCTACGAGCAGTACTTC.

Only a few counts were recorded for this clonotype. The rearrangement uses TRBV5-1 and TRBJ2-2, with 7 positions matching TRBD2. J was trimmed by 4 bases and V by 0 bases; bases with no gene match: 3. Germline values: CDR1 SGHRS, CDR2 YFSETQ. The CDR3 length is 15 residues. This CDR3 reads CASSLEPGGTGELFF. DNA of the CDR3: TGCGCCAGCAGCTTGGAACCGGGAGGCACCGGGGAGCTGTTTTTT.

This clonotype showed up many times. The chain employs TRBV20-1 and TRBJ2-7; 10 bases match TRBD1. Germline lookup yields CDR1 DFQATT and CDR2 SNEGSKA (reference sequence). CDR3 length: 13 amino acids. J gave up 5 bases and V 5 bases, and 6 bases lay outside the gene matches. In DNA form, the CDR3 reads TGCAGTGCTCGGGGACAGGGGAGGCACGAGCAGTACTTC. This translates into CSARGQGRHEQYF.

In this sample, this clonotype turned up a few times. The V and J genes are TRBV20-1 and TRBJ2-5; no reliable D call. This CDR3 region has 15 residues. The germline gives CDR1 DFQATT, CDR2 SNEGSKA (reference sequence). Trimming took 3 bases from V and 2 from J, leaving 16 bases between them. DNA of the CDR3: TGCAGTGCTAGTATCGGTTTGGCTTTTCAAGAGACCCAGTACTTC. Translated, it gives CSASIGLAFQETQYF.

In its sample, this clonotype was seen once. CDR3 loop: CKTIWNTEAFF. The CDR3 region has the DNA TGCAAGACCATATGGAACACTGAAGCTTTCTTT. The chain couples TRBV20-1 to TRBJ1-1; D remains unclear. Germline V gene lookup returns CDR1 DFQATT and CDR2 SNEGSKA (reference sequence). This CDR3 has 11 amino acids.

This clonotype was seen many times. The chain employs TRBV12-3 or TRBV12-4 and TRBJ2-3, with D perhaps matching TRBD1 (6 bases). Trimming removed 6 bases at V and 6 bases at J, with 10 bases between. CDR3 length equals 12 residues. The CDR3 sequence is CASSRGGDTQYF. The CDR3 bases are TGTGCCAGCAGCCGAGGGGGTGATACGCAGTATTTT.

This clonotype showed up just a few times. In DNA, the CDR3 is TGTGCCAGCAGATCTGGAGTGGGGGGGAAAAGCTCCTACGAGCAGTACTTC. The encoded protein is CASRSGVGGKSSYEQYF. The chain is built from TRBV11-1 and TRBJ2-7; 7 nucleotides align to TRBD2. Germline V gives CDR1 SGHAT, CDR2 FQDESV (reference sequence). The ends lost 6 bases at V and 0 bases at J; junction bases unmatched: 14. This CDR3 region has 17 residues.

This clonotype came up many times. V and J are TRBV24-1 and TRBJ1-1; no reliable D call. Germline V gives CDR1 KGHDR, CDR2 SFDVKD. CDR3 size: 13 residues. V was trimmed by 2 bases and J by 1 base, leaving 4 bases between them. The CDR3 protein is CATSDSQNTEAFF. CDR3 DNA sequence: TGTGCCACCAGTGATTCTCAGAACACTGAAGCTTTCTTT.